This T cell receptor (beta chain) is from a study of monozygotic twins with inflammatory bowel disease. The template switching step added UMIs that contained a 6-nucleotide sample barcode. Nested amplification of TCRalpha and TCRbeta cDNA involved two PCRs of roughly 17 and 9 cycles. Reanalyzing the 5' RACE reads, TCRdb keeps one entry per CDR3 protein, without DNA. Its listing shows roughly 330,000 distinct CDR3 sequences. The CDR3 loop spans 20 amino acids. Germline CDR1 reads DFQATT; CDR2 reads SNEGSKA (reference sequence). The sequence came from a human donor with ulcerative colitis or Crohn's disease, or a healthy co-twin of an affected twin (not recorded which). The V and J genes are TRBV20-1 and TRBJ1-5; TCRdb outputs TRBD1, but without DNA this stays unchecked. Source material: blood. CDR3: CSARGSGDRVLIYSNQPQHF.